This TCR beta chain was recorded in a study of post-analysis software for immune sequencing data. Findings of the study overall: F-measure co-clustering was strong for batch-matched samples.

Germline assignment: CDR1 MDHEN and CDR2 SYDVKM. V was clipped by 6 bases and J by 1 base; unmatched bases: 9. The CDR3 has 16 residues. Comment on this clonotype: The antigen remains undetermined.

Each TCR beta cDNA library carried unique molecular identifiers. TCRdb re-analysed the PCR reads in MiXCR, keeping a single row per CDR3 protein. The sample carries 150,000 to 200,000 distinct CDR3 sequences, under 40% recorded once. This TCR came from a girl between 5 and 17 years old with multiple sclerosis. The chain employs TRBV28 and TRBJ1-5; 7 nucleotides match TRBD1. The source material was blood, sampled after autologous hematopoietic stem cell transplantation. The CDR3 sequence: CASRKGARGSNQPQHF. The DNA of the CDR3 is TGTGCCAGCAGAAAGGGGGCCCGAGGGAGCAATCAGCCCCAGCATTTT. Supplemented by reference TRBV28 and TRBJ1-5, the full variable domain reads DVKVTQSSRYLVKRTGEKVFLECVQDMDHENMFWYRQDPGLGLRLIYFSYDVKMKEKGDIPEGYSVSREKKERFSLILESASTNQTSMYLCASRKGARGSNQPQHFGDGTRLSIL.